One and the same sample provided the 14 T cell receptor beta chains below, sequenced in a study of long-term antiretroviral therapy in people with HIV. The run of the v3.0 immunoSEQ assay was at survey level. Here immunoSEQ multiplex PCR was the method, and the copy in TCRdb shows in-frame clones only, minus some. The table lists about 43,000 clones, about 95% of them singletons. The input for sequencing was unsorted PBMCs, taken 9.2 years after starting antiretroviral therapy. All receptors derive from a man younger than 40 with HIV.

The V and J genes are TRBV5-1 and TRBJ2-1; D could derive from TRBD1 or TRBD2 (6 bases each). Trimming shortened V by 5 bases and J by 7 bases, and 13 bases separated the two germline ends. Germline V gives CDR1 SGHRS, CDR2 YFSETQ. The CDR3 totals 13 residues. DNA for the CDR3: TGCGCCAGCAGTTGGGGGGCCGCGAATGAGCAGTTCTTC. Its protein is CASSWGAANEQFF.

V gene TRBV7-2 combines with J gene TRBJ2-1, with a possible D match to TRBD2 (5 bases). From germline, CDR1 is SGHTA and CDR2 FQGNSA. Trimming stripped 1 base from V and 8 bases from J, with 21 bases between. The length of the CDR3 is 17 residues. CDR3 region: CASSLGLIATPGDEQFF. For the CDR3, the DNA is TGTGCCAGCAGCTTAGGGTTGATAGCGACCCCCGGGGATGAGCAGTTCTTC.

This clone has only one observation. The chain recombines TRBV13 with TRBJ2-2; 7 nucleotides line up with TRBD2. Per the germline V gene, CDR1 is PRHDT and CDR2 is FYEKMQ (reference sequence). The length of the CDR3 is 14 residues. The V and J ends lost 5 bases and 5 bases, in that order; junction bases with no gene match: 5. DNA for the CDR3: TGTGCCAGCAGCCAGCTGGGAGGGACCGGGGAGCTGTTTTTT. Translation: CASSQLGGTGELFF.

J is TRBJ2-1 and V is TRBV10-3; TRBD2 matches 9 bases. CDR3 length equals 17 residues. CDR1 is ENHRY and CDR2 is SYGVKD in the germline V gene. V trimming: 8 bases; J trimming: 2 bases; junction bases outside the gene matches: 13. The CDR3 sequence: CAIGKLAGGGAYNEQFF. CDR3 in DNA: TGTGCCATCGGTAAACTAGCGGGCGGAGGAGCCTACAATGAGCAGTTCTTC.

The J gene is TRBJ2-5, the V gene TRBV2; D possibly corresponds to TRBD2 (6 bases). With the DNA end fitting TRBJ2-7 better, the J assignment may be wrong. Germline CDR1 is SNHLY and CDR2 is FYNNEI. CDR3 length: 14 amino acids. CDR3 residues: CASRAGTASYEQYF. Written as DNA, the CDR3 is TGTGCCAGCAGAGCCGGGACTGCCTCCTACGAGCAGTACTTC.

The V call is TRBV19, the J call TRBJ1-5; D is ambiguous. With 3 bases removed from V and 4 bases from J, the gap between germline ends came to 13 bases. This CDR3 contains 15 residues. CDR1 LNHDA and CDR2 SQIVND come from the germline V gene (reference sequence). In DNA, the CDR3 is TGTGCCAGTAGTATCTTGCCCTTCGGGAATCAGCCCCAGCATTTT. The encoded protein is CASSILPFGNQPQHF. The variable domain in full, completed from reference TRBV19 and TRBJ1-5, reads DGGITQSPKYLFRKEGQNVTLSCEQNLNHDAMYWYRQDPGQGLRLIYYSQIVNDFQKGDIAEGYSVSREKKESFPLTVTSAQKNPTAFYLCASSILPFGNQPQHFGDGTRLSIL.

The chain joins TRBV7-9 to TRBJ1-5; tentative D call: TRBD1 (5 bases). V was shortened by 4 bases and J by 2 bases, with 12 bases between the two germline ends. Per the germline V gene, CDR1 is SEHNR and CDR2 is FQNEAQ (reference sequence). This CDR3 contains 15 residues. The CDR3 sequence is CASSSDSQGNQPQHF. Written as DNA, the CDR3 is TGTGCCAGCAGCTCTGACAGCCAGGGCAATCAGCCCCAGCATTTT.

The gene calls are TRBV25-1 and TRBJ2-2; TRBD1 matches at 9 bases. The CDR3 is 14 residues long. Germline-derived CDR1 and CDR2 are MGHDK and SYGVNS. V trimming: 4 bases; J trimming: 3 bases; junction bases outside the gene matches: 0. The CDR3 sequence: CASSGQGDTGELFF. As DNA, the CDR3 is TGTGCCAGCAGTGGACAGGGGGACACCGGGGAGCTGTTTTTT. Using reference TRBV25-1 and TRBJ2-2 for the parts outside the CDR3, the full variable domain is EADIYQTPRYLVIGTGKKITLECSQTMGHDKMYWYQQDPGMELHLIHYSYGVNSTEKGDLSSESTVSRIRTEHFPLTLESARPSHTSQYLCASSGQGDTGELFFGEGSRLTVL.

The table lists this clone with a few counts. The V gene is TRBV2, the J gene TRBJ2-1, with D possibly TRBD2 on 7 matching bases. Germline V lookup: CDR1 SNHLY, CDR2 FYNNEI. This CDR3 is built from 14 residues. The V end lost 0 bases, the J end lost 9 bases, and 12 bases lay between the germline ends. CDR3 sequence (DNA): TGTGCCAGCAGTGAAGCGGGGGGGCGGACTGAGCAGTTCTTC. Its translation: CASSEAGGRTEQFF.

The V call is TRBV27, the J call TRBJ1-5; D unclear. V was pared by 5 bases and J by 4 bases, with 15 bases between. Germline V CDR1 and CDR2: MNHEY, SMNVEV (reference sequence). The CDR3 is 15 residues long. The chain's CDR3 is CASSPGRTDNQPQHF. Written as DNA, the CDR3 is TGTGCCAGCAGTCCCGGTCGTACCGATAATCAGCCCCAGCATTTT.

The J gene is TRBJ2-7, the V gene TRBV27; 12 bases agree with TRBD2. CDR1 and CDR2 (germline): MNHEY, SMNVEV (reference sequence). J lost 0 bases, V lost 9 bases, and 9 bases had no gene match. The CDR3 length is 16 residues. CDR3 amino acids: CASKLRTSGASYEQYF. The CDR3 DNA sequence: TGTGCCAGTAAACTTCGGACTAGCGGGGCCTCCTACGAGCAGTACTTC.

In this sample, this clone turned up once. V gene TRBV2 combines with J gene TRBJ1-2; D remains unclear. The V end lost 1 base, the J end lost 7 bases, and 16 bases lay between the germline ends. This CDR3 spans 15 amino acids. Per the germline V gene, CDR1 is SNHLY and CDR2 is FYNNEI. The CDR3 sequence is CASSEVASVAAGYTF. The DNA for the CDR3 is TGTGCCAGCAGTGAAGTGGCTTCGGTAGCGGCTGGCTACACCTTC.

The rearrangement links TRBV2 to TRBJ1-4, with 11 bases identical to TRBD1. In germline, CDR1 is SNHLY, CDR2 FYNNEI. The CDR3 consists of 14 residues. V dropped 3 bases and J dropped 8; count of bases not matched to a gene: 2. CDR3 nucleotides: TGTGCCAGCAGTGACAGGACAGGGGGCGAAAAACTGTTTTTT. It yields the protein CASSDRTGGEKLFF.

The CDR3 loop is CASSRGQGQETQYF. The CDR3 region has the DNA TGTGCCAGCAGCAGGGGACAGGGACAAGAGACCCAGTACTTC. The genes are TRBV7-3 and TRBJ2-5, with TRBD1 identical over 9 bases. The CDR3 contains 14 residues. Germline lookup yields CDR1 SGHTA and CDR2 FQGTGA. J lost 2 bases, V lost 5 bases, and 3 bases had no gene match.